These T cell receptor beta chains were read from a single sample in a study of T cells in localized non-small cell lung cancer. Data came from immunoSEQ multiplex PCR; TCRdb stores just in-frame clones and leaves some out. Among over a thousand clones, around 24% were seen once, and the ten largest hold approximately 17%. The source material was normal lung tissue next to the tumor, sampled before any cancer treatment. Source of these receptors: a female donor over 55 with stage I lung adenocarcinoma. The CDR3 runs from the conserved cysteine through the conserved F or W. The D gene is left open where the match is weak. Where a row states a size, it is once, few, many or the class of an expanded clone; other rows omit it.

d_call clone_size j_call v_call cdr3_aa cdr3_nt
TRBD1 . TRBJ2-1 TRBV19 CASSIGQGVSYNEQFF TGTGCCAGTAGTATAGGGCAGGGGGTCTCCTACAATGAGCAGTTCTTC
. medium-sized TRBJ2-6 TRBV6-8 CASSVESVGANVLTF TGTGCCAGCAGCGTCGAGTCAGTTGGGGCCAACGTCCTGACTTTC
. few TRBJ1-1 TRBV6-8 CASSTWGQGNTEAFF TGTGCCAGCAGTACATGGGGGCAGGGGAACACTGAAGCTTTCTTT
. medium-sized TRBJ1-5 TRBV7-2 CASSLAAGKPQHF TGTGCCAGCAGCTTAGCAGCAGGGAAGCCCCAGCATTTT
. . TRBJ2-7 TRBV14 CASSRTGTGGRGQYF TGTGCCAGCAGCCGGACCGGGACCGGGGGACGAGGGCAGTACTTC
. few TRBJ1-1 TRBV6-8 CASSANTANTEAFF TGTGCCAGCAGTGCCAATACGGCGAACACTGAAGCTTTCTTT
. . TRBJ2-5 TRBV10-2 CASSSLGDFGTQYF TGCGCCAGCAGTTCCCTTGGGGACTTTGGGACCCAGTACTTC
. . TRBJ2-7 TRBV2 CASSFEGSYEQYF TGTGCCAGCAGCTTTGAGGGCTCCTACGAGCAGTACTTC
. medium-sized TRBJ2-1 TRBV11-3 CASSLVLGSLFNEQFF TGTGCCAGCAGCTTAGTCTTGGGGAGTCTCTTCAATGAGCAGTTCTTC
. few TRBJ2-1 TRBV19 CASSIGGSGFSYNEQFF TGTGCCAGTAGTATAGGGGGTAGCGGCTTTTCCTACAATGAGCAGTTCTTC
. . TRBJ1-1 TRBV30 CAWSVHVNTEAFF TGTGCCTGGAGTGTACATGTGAACACTGAAGCTTTCTTT
. large TRBJ2-5 TRBV9 CASSATRGETQYF TGTGCCAGCAGCGCGACTAGGGGAGAGACCCAGTACTTC
. few TRBJ1-2 TRBV19 CASSIGSDGYTF TGTGCCAGTAGTATTGGGTCGGATGGCTACACCTTC
. . TRBJ1-1 TRBV6-7 CAPRAGGLEAFF TGTGCGCCGCGGGCCGGGGGACTTGAAGCTTTCTTT
. few TRBJ1-2 TRBV19 CASSIGGDGYTF TGTGCCAGTAGTATAGGGGGCGATGGCTACACCTTC
TRBD1 few TRBJ1-1 TRBV11-3 CASKPAGGSTEAFF TGTGCCAGCAAACCGGCAGGGGGGAGCACTGAAGCTTTCTTT
TRBD2 . TRBJ2-5 TRBV25-1 CASGSGIRRETQYF TGTGCCAGCGGAAGCGGGATCCGAAGAGAGACCCAGTACTTC
. few TRBJ1-2 TRBV19 CASSIGGNGYTF TGTGCCAGTAGTATAGGGGGGAATGGCTACACCTTC
. . TRBJ2-7 TRBV7-5 CASSRDLAGGGWQYF TGTGCCAGCAGCCGGGATCTAGCGGGGGGCGGCTGGCAGTACTTC
. hyperexpanded TRBJ1-4 TRBV28 CASSLVVGSSEKLFF TGTGCCAGCAGTCTAGTCGTGGGGTCCAGCGAAAAACTGTTTTTT